These 25 T cell receptor beta chains were all obtained from the same sample, sequenced in a study of cytomegalovirus exposure and HLA in healthy donors. Researchers ran the PCR with 60 Vbeta and 13 Jbeta primers. Sequenced by immunoSEQ multiplex PCR; TCRdb stores in-frame clones only, minus some. The table lists roughly 150,000 clones, about 88% of them singletons. Sequencing used PBMCs. These receptors came from a woman younger than 30 in good health and CMV-seronegative.

This clone was picked up one time. V usage is TRBV29-1 and J usage is TRBJ1-2; D is uncertain. The CDR3 is made up of 14 amino acids. CDR1 and CDR2 (germline): SQVTM, ANQGSEA. V shed 5 bases and J shed 4 bases, with 17 bases lying between them. This CDR3 reads CSVTLTGSVYGYTF. The CDR3 DNA is TGCAGCGTTACTTTGACGGGGTCTGTCTATGGCTACACCTTC.

The chain links TRBV4-3 to TRBJ2-2; D possibly corresponds to TRBD1 (7 bases). The V and J ends lost 4 bases and 4 bases respectively, with 16 bases between them. The germline CDR1 and CDR2 sequences are LGHNA and YSLEER. The CDR3 is made up of 16 amino acids. The CDR3 sequence: CASSPRRGRPTGELFF. CDR3 bases: TGCGCCAGCAGCCCCAGGAGGGGGCGGCCCACCGGGGAGCTGTTTTTT.

This clone came up once. The rearrangement joins TRBV18 to TRBJ1-4; 11 bases match TRBD1. V was pared by 3 bases and J by 2 bases, with 11 bases of the junction left unmatched. The CDR3 totals 19 residues. Germline lookup yields CDR1 KGHSH and CDR2 LQKENI. The CDR3 DNA is TGTGCCAGCTCACCGCGGACAGGGGGCAAAAGAGGGACTAATGAAAAACTGTTTTTT. This gives the protein CASSPRTGGKRGTNEKLFF.

This sequence joins TRBV28 and TRBJ2-1; 11 bases are a match to TRBD1. Germline loops: CDR1 MDHEN, CDR2 SYDVKM. This CDR3 is 20 amino acids long. The V and J ends lost 2 bases and 0 bases, in that order; junction bases with no gene match: 12. The CDR3 DNA is TGTGCCAGCAGTTTACTGTTGGACAGGGGGCTTTTTAGCTCCTACAATGAGCAGTTCTTC. Its protein is CASSLLLDRGLFSSYNEQFF.

J is TRBJ2-3 and V is TRBV28, with unresolved D. Germline CDR1 is MDHEN and CDR2 is SYDVKM. This CDR3 region has 14 residues. V was pared by 1 base and J by 0 bases, with 5 bases between. CDR3 DNA: TGTGCCAGCAGTTTATCCCCTAGCACAGATACGCAGTATTTT. Its translation: CASSLSPSTDTQYF. Using reference TRBV28 and TRBJ2-3 for the parts outside the CDR3, the full variable domain is DVKVTQSSRYLVKRTGEKVFLECVQDMDHENMFWYRQDPGLGLRLIYFSYDVKMKEKGDIPEGYSVSREKKERFSLILESASTNQTSMYLCASSLSPSTDTQYFGPGTRLTVL.

The chain links TRBV10-3 to TRBJ2-2; no firm D call. Deletions cut 7 bases from V and 1 base from J, with 7 bases between. The CDR3 is 13 residues long. Germline V CDR1 and CDR2: ENHRY, SYGVKD. CDR3 sequence reads: CAINRQNTGELFF. In DNA form, the CDR3 reads TGTGCCATCAACCGACAGAACACCGGGGAGCTGTTTTTT.

The V and J genes are TRBV28 and TRBJ1-1, with 8 bases fitting TRBD1. CDR3 length: 14 residues. The junction had 5 bases not matched to a gene; V was cut back by 4 bases and J by 4 bases. The V gene's germline CDR1 is MDHEN and CDR2 SYDVKM. The CDR3 nucleotides are TGTGCCAGCAGTTCGCGACAGGGGCCCACTGAAGCTTTCTTT. Its protein is CASSSRQGPTEAFF.

The chain couples TRBV28 to TRBJ1-5; 10 nucleotides align to TRBD1. The CDR3 contains 19 residues. With V trimmed by 6 bases and J by 7 bases, 21 bases remained unmatched. Germline V gene lookup returns CDR1 MDHEN and CDR2 SYDVKM. The CDR3 region has the DNA TGTGCCAGCAGCGGGGGGGACAGGGGAATCCCTGGATCAGGCCAGCCCCAGCATTTT. It translates to CASSGGDRGIPGSGQPQHF. The full variable domain, its missing parts supplied by reference TRBV28 and TRBJ1-5, is DVKVTQSSRYLVKRTGEKVFLECVQDMDHENMFWYRQDPGLGLRLIYFSYDVKMKEKGDIPEGYSVSREKKERFSLILESASTNQTSMYLCASSGGDRGIPGSGQPQHFGDGTRLSIL.

This chain links TRBV27 with TRBJ1-1; TRBD1 agrees at 9 bases. V was clipped by 5 bases and J by 5 bases; unmatched bases: 6. The germline V gene has CDR1 MNHEY and CDR2 SMNVEV (reference sequence). The CDR3 is 14 residues long. The CDR3 sequence: CASSIRQGGTEAFF. In nucleotides, the CDR3 is TGTGCCAGCAGTATACGACAGGGGGGGACTGAAGCTTTCTTT.

The rearrangement joins TRBV28 to TRBJ2-1; 9 bases are a match to TRBD2. The junction had 6 bases not matched to a gene; V was cut back by 4 bases and J by 5 bases. Germline assignment: CDR1 MDHEN and CDR2 SYDVKM. CDR3 size: 15 residues. The CDR3 reads CASSSQGGGDNEQFF. The CDR3 DNA sequence: TGTGCCAGCAGTTCCCAAGGCGGGGGGGACAATGAGCAGTTCTTC.

This clone was seen just once. The CDR3 here is CASGGTKAYEQYF. CDR3 nucleotide sequence: TGTGCCAGCGGCGGGACGAAAGCCTACGAGCAGTACTTC. The V call is TRBV6-5, the J call TRBJ2-7; D is perhaps TRBD2 (6 bases). Germline V gene sequence: CDR1 MNHEY, CDR2 SVGAGI. This CDR3 spans 13 amino acids. Trimming cost V 8 bases and J 2 bases, with 13 bases left between them.

The V call is TRBV18, the J call TRBJ2-7; the match to TRBD1 covers 9 bases. Trimming cost V 0 bases and J 7 bases; bases outside gene matches: 10. In germline, CDR1 is KGHSH, CDR2 LQKENI. This CDR3 has 16 amino acids. The CDR3 is CASSPPYGTGMGEQYF. The CDR3 nucleotides read TGTGCCAGCTCACCACCTTATGGGACAGGGATGGGGGAGCAGTACTTC.

In its sample, this clone was seen a few times. This rearrangement joins TRBV5-5 to TRBJ2-7; 8 nucleotides align to TRBD2. CDR3 length: 17 amino acids. V lost 3 bases, J lost 0 bases, and 11 bases stayed unmatched. Germline CDR1 SGHKS, CDR2 YYEKEE (reference sequence). The chain's CDR3 is CASSSDFSGAHSYEQYF. The CDR3 DNA sequence: TGTGCCAGCAGCTCAGATTTTAGCGGGGCCCACTCCTACGAGCAGTACTTC.

V is TRBV9 and J is TRBJ2-7; the match to TRBD2 covers 9 bases. Unmatched junction bases numbered 11, after V lost 4 bases and J lost 3 bases. The CDR3 is made up of 16 amino acids. Germline V gene lookup returns CDR1 SGDLS and CDR2 YYNGEE. The CDR3 bases are TGTGCCAGCAGCCTACGGGCGGGAGGGCCGAGCTACGAGCAGTACTTC. As protein: CASSLRAGGPSYEQYF.

The chain links TRBV10-3 to TRBJ2-3; D perhaps matches TRBD2 (6 bases). The germline V gene encodes CDR1 ENHRY and CDR2 SYGVKD. The CDR3 runs 16 residues. Between the trimmed V and J ends, which lost 6 bases and 0 bases, there was a span of 16 bases. The DNA for the CDR3 is TGTGCCATCAGCCCGAGGAGGGAACTTAGCACAGATACGCAGTATTTT. Its translation is CAISPRRELSTDTQYF.

The gene calls are TRBV7-8 and TRBJ1-1; D unclear. V was cut by 7 bases and J by 0 bases, with 24 bases left in between. This CDR3 has 18 residues. Germline loops: CDR1 SGHVS, CDR2 FQNEAQ. CDR3 sequence reads: CASTLYRLPVSMNTEAFF. CDR3 coding DNA: TGTGCCAGCACCCTCTACCGACTCCCCGTCTCAATGAACACTGAAGCTTTCTTT.

The chain uses TRBV4-3 and TRBJ1-2, with 9 bases fitting TRBD1. Germline assignment: CDR1 LGHNA and CDR2 YSLEER. With 3 bases clipped from V and 4 bases from J, the junction kept 9 bases outside the gene matches. There are 16 residues in the CDR3. The CDR3 sequence: CASSHPRTGARYGYTF. The DNA for the CDR3 is TGCGCCAGCAGCCATCCTAGGACAGGGGCGCGCTATGGCTACACCTTC.

In the case of this clone: One junction end does not reproduce the germline sequence, and a read error may be involved. The rearrangement joins TRBV7-9 to TRBJ1-3, with 9 bases lining up with TRBD1. Germline V gives CDR1 SEHNR, CDR2 FQNEAQ (reference sequence). This CDR3 is 16 amino acids long. The CDR3, as DNA: TGTTCCAGCAGCCTCCTAACAGGGGGCGGTGGAAACACCATATATTTT. This codes for CSSSLLTGGGGNTIYF.

In this sample, this clone turned up a few times. The rearrangement links TRBV27 to TRBJ2-2; D is possibly TRBD1 (6 bases). Trimming removed 10 bases at V and 9 bases at J, with 24 bases between. Germline CDR1 and CDR2: MNHEY and SMNVEV (reference sequence). The CDR3 length is 15 residues. The CDR3 here is CATRGTGMGVRELFF. CDR3 sequence (DNA): TGTGCCACCAGAGGAACAGGGATGGGGGTTCGGGAGCTGTTTTTT.

The V gene is TRBV4-1, the J gene TRBJ2-2; TRBD2 matches 13 bases. CDR1 and CDR2 from the germline V gene are MGHRA and YSYEKL. V shed 4 bases, J shed 8 bases, and the junction held 7 bases outside the gene matches. This CDR3 has 16 amino acids. CDR3 protein: CASSLGLAGVVGELFF. In DNA form, the CDR3 reads TGCGCCAGCAGCCTCGGACTAGCGGGGGTTGTGGGGGAGCTGTTTTTT.

V gene TRBV1 combines with J gene TRBJ2-5; whether TRBD2, the table's D call, matches the DNA was not checked. TRBV1 is a listed pseudogene. The CDR3 is 18 residues long. CDR3 in amino acids: CTSSQPDLRLARQETQYF. CDR3 sequence (DNA): TGCACCAGCAGCCAACCTGACCTGAGACTAGCGCGGCAAGAGACCCAGTACTTC.

The chain carries TRBV11-2 and TRBJ1-3; no clear D gene. Trimming shortened V by 1 base and J by 0 bases, and 7 bases separated the two germline ends. Germline V gene lookup returns CDR1 SGHAT and CDR2 FQNNGV. This CDR3 contains 15 residues. The CDR3 nucleotides read TGTGCCAGCAGCTTAGGGGCAAACTCTGGAAACACCATATATTTT. It specifies CASSLGANSGNTIYF.

The V and J genes are TRBV30 and TRBJ1-1; perhaps TRBD1 as D (6 bases). The CDR3 is 15 residues long. Germline V gene lookup returns CDR1 GTSNPN and CDR2 SVGIG (reference sequence). The germline V and J ends were trimmed by 1 base and 1 base, with 13 bases remaining between them. This chain's CDR3 is CAWSERRGSNTEAFF. CDR3 nucleotide sequence: TGTGCCTGGAGTGAACGCAGGGGTTCGAACACTGAAGCTTTCTTT.

The chain has TRBV4-2 and TRBJ2-3, with 11 positions matching TRBD2. Trimming took 5 bases from V and 1 from J; bases not matched to a gene: 8. CDR1 and CDR2 (germline): LGHNA, YNFKEQ. This CDR3 has 17 amino acids. The CDR3 region has the DNA TGTGCCAGCAGCATAGCGGGAGGGGGTTTAGGCACAGATACGCAGTATTTT. This encodes CASSIAGGGLGTDTQYF.

This clone was seen just once. V usage is TRBV15 and J usage is TRBJ1-1; no reliable D call. The CDR3 runs 11 residues. Germline-derived CDR1 and CDR2 are LNHNV and YYDKDF (reference sequence). Trimming pared 1 base from V and 7 bases from J, leaving 4 bases between. The CDR3 is CATSRGGEAFF. As DNA, the CDR3 is TGTGCCACCAGCAGAGGCGGTGAAGCTTTCTTT.